This TCR beta chain is drawn from a study of cytomegalovirus exposure and HLA in healthy donors. The study's findings and limits: Most sequenced TCRs were rare (though some public TCRs occurred in many donors).

The length of the CDR3 is 15 residues. Germline CDR1 SGHNT, CDR2 YYREEE (reference sequence). V shed 4 bases and J 0 bases; nucleotides not matched to a gene: 3. Method: immunoSEQ multiplex PCR; TCRdb's copy keeps in-frame clones and lacks some. The sample consists of roughly 330,000 clones, approximately 86% of them appearing once. About this clone: Its antigen is still unknown.

The chain recombines TRBV5-4 with TRBJ1-5; 8 bases are a match to TRBD1. Sequenced: PBMCs. This TCR was sampled from a woman under 40 in good health and CMV-seropositive. This CDR3 is CASSPGGPSNQPQHF. The CDR3 bases are TGTGCCAGCAGCCCAGGGGGCCCTAGCAATCAGCCCCAGCATTTT.